This TCR beta chain was recovered during a study of CD8+ T cells in alopecia areata. Notes on this clone: Its specificity is unknown.

Regarding the study as a whole: Normal scalp showed lower clonality than lesional scalp, especially alopecia totalis/universalis.

Reverse transcription of extracted RNA yielded cDNA, which provided the sequencing template. The data were produced by immunoSEQ multiplex PCR, yet TCRdb's version contains in-frame clones alone and is incomplete. This sample has fewer than 150,000 clones, with roughly four fifths found just once. The CDR3 covers 15 residues. Germline CDR1 SGHRS, CDR2 YFSETQ. Losses at the gene ends were 0 bases for V and 5 bases for J; bases not matched to a gene: 7. The treatment is: oral pan-JAK inhibitor, 5-10 mg twice daily. The clonotype comes from a human donor with alopecia areata. This chain connects TRBV5-1 to TRBJ2-7, with 8 bases identical to TRBD1. This sample comprised CD8+ T cells sorted from blood, obtained at week 4, from a patient treated with tofacitinib. CDR3 sequence: CASSLAQGAVNEQYF. CDR3 bases: TGCGCCAGCAGCTTGGCGCAGGGGGCAGTAAACGAGCAGTACTTC.